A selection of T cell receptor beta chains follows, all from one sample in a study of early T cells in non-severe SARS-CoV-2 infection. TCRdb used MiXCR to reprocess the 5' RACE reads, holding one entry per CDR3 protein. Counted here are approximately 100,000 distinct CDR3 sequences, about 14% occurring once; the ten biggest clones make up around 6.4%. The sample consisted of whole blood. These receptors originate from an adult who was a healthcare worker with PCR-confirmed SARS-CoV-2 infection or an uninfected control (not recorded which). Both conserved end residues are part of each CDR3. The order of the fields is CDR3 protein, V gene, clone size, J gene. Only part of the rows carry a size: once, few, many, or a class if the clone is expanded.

CDR3aa: CASKEGGNQETQYF
v_gene: TRBV28
abundance: .
j_gene: TRBJ2-5

CDR3aa: CASSLALAENYGYTF
v_gene: TRBV5-4
abundance: many
j_gene: TRBJ1-2

CDR3aa: CASTPGGLGQPQHF
v_gene: TRBV28
abundance: .
j_gene: TRBJ1-5

CDR3aa: CASSTRTGNNEQFF
v_gene: TRBV6-1
abundance: .
j_gene: TRBJ2-1

CDR3aa: CAWTRGGPNEQFF
v_gene: TRBV30
abundance: .
j_gene: TRBJ2-1

CDR3aa: CASDLGSLSTEAFF
v_gene: TRBV2
abundance: few
j_gene: TRBJ1-1

CDR3aa: CASSLAGQFNQPQHF
v_gene: TRBV7-2
abundance: .
j_gene: TRBJ1-5

CDR3aa: CSVGQFYNQPQHF
v_gene: TRBV29-1
abundance: many
j_gene: TRBJ1-5

CDR3aa: CASSTSGQGNEKLFF
v_gene: TRBV19
abundance: .
j_gene: TRBJ1-4

CDR3aa: CASSPGDSTDTQYF
v_gene: TRBV6-4
abundance: few
j_gene: TRBJ2-3

CDR3aa: CSAQTGFEREFKRPNTEAFF
v_gene: TRBV20-1
abundance: many
j_gene: TRBJ1-1

CDR3aa: CASRMGLAGARPNF
v_gene: TRBV2
abundance: many
j_gene: TRBJ2-7

CDR3aa: CASSGMAGGTYNEQFF
v_gene: TRBV28
abundance: many
j_gene: TRBJ2-1

CDR3aa: CASSTGTSSQETQYF
v_gene: TRBV11-3
abundance: .
j_gene: TRBJ2-5

CDR3aa: CASSIKGTGELFF
v_gene: TRBV19
abundance: .
j_gene: TRBJ2-2

CDR3aa: CSAGREGRYEQFF
v_gene: TRBV20-1
abundance: few
j_gene: TRBJ2-1

CDR3aa: CATSEPTGPNVLTF
v_gene: TRBV24-1
abundance: .
j_gene: TRBJ2-6

CDR3aa: CASSYLGDTQYF
v_gene: TRBV6-2/TRBV6-3
abundance: few
j_gene: TRBJ2-3

CDR3aa: CASSRGQLSSYNEQFF
v_gene: TRBV11-1
abundance: .
j_gene: TRBJ2-1

CDR3aa: CASSLGLAAWEQYF
v_gene: TRBV7-6
abundance: .
j_gene: TRBJ2-7

CDR3aa: CASSPLQGGQPQHF
v_gene: TRBV6-5
abundance: .
j_gene: TRBJ1-5

CDR3aa: CASSAGGGEQFF
v_gene: TRBV2
abundance: .
j_gene: TRBJ2-1

CDR3aa: CASRPDRAKQFF
v_gene: TRBV3-1
abundance: .
j_gene: TRBJ2-1

CDR3aa: CASSSGGGFGEKLFF
v_gene: TRBV7-2
abundance: .
j_gene: TRBJ1-4